This TCR beta chain was sequenced during a study of control samples from healthy donors and cancer patients. This CDR3 has 16 amino acids. V lost 3 bases to trimming and J lost 4 bases; unmatched junction nucleotides: 10. CDR1 and CDR2 (germline): LNHDA, SQIVND (reference sequence). Generated by immunoSEQ multiplex PCR, the TCRdb table keeps only in-frame clones and is missing some. This table holds over 65,000 clones, approximately 88% found once. Specimen: PBMCs. This sequence originates from a woman aged 45-59 years with colorectal cancer. The rearrangement uses TRBV19 and TRBJ1-2; TRBD1 matches at 8 bases. CDR3: CASSIRAGGDTYGYTF. Written as DNA, the CDR3 is TGTGCCAGTAGTATTCGCGCAGGGGGCGATACCTATGGCTACACCTTC.